Listed below are T cell receptor beta chains from one sample, sequenced in a study of vaccination effects on CD4 cells after COVID-19. The assay was immunoSEQ multiplex PCR, and TCRdb's table has in-frame clones only and misses some. The sample includes 17,000 or so clones, around 74% seen only once; the top ten take under 25%. Their antigen targets remain unknown. The input for sequencing was CD4+ T cells from PBMCs cultured with SARS-CoV-2 spike peptides, taken after COVID-19 vaccination. All receptors derive from a human donor who had a prior SARS-CoV-2 infection. CDR3s include the opening cysteine and the closing phenylalanine or tryptophan. A D gene is named only where the DNA matches it firmly. Not every row has a clone size; where given, it reads once, few, many or a size class.

V	D	J	size	DNA	CDR3
TRBV7-8	TRBD2	TRBJ2-7	.	TGTGCCAGCAGCTTAGTGACTAGCGGCCTCTCCGAGCAGTACTTC	CASSLVTSGLSEQYF
TRBV6-5	TRBD1	TRBJ1-1	.	TGTGCCAGCAGGCAGGGACAGCTAAACACTGAAGCTTTCTTT	CASRQGQLNTEAFF
TRBV6-1	.	TRBJ1-2	.	TGTGCCAGCAGTGAATCGTGGGAAAGAGCTGGCTACACCTTC	CASSESWERAGYTF
TRBV5-5	.	TRBJ2-1	few	TGTGCCAGCAGCTTCCTAGTTTGGAATGAGCAGTTCTTC	CASSFLVWNEQFF
TRBV10-3	.	TRBJ1-3	few	TGTGCCTCAGGGAAGGACTCTGGAAACACCATATATTTT	CASGKDSGNTIYF
TRBV15	.	TRBJ2-3	.	TGTGCCACCAGCAGGCCAGGGGGGGGCACAGATACGCAGTATTTT	CATSRPGGGTDTQYF
TRBV7-2	.	TRBJ2-7	few	TGTGCCAGCAGCTTACTCAGGGAGGTGCGCGAGCAGTACTTC	CASSLLREVREQYF
TRBV5-4	TRBD1	TRBJ2-1	.	TGTGCCAGCAGCCTGGACAGGGATAATGAGCAGTTCTTC	CASSLDRDNEQFF
TRBV7-9	.	TRBJ2-7	few	TGTGCCAGCAGCTTAACGGGAGCTTCCTACGAGCAGTACTTC	CASSLTGASYEQYF
TRBV3-1/TRBV3-2	TRBD2	TRBJ2-7	once	TGTGCCAGCAGCCATAGCGGGGGCCAGAGCGAGCAGTACTTC	CASSHSGGQSEQYF
TRBV6-4	.	TRBJ1-1	.	TGTGCCAGCAGTGACCCCCCTCTTAGGAACACTGAAGCTTTCTTT	CASSDPPLRNTEAFF
TRBV30	TRBD2	TRBJ2-3	.	TGTGCCTGGGAGAGTCCGGCTAGCGGACGCTGGACGCAGTATTTT	CAWESPASGRWTQYF
TRBV6-5	TRBD1	TRBJ2-3	.	TGTGCCAGCAGACACAGGGGTGGAGATACGCAGTATTTT	CASRHRGGDTQYF
TRBV10-3	TRBD2	TRBJ2-1	once	TGTGCCATCAGTGAGTCGTTCGCTAGCGGGGTCAGCAATGAGCAGTTCTTC	CAISESFASGVSNEQFF
TRBV19	TRBD1	TRBJ1-5	.	TGTGCCGCGCGGACAGGGGTTCATCAGCCCCAGCATTTT	CAARTGVHQPQHF
TRBV14	TRBD2	TRBJ2-7	.	TGTGCCAGCAGCCAACTCACTAGCGGGGTACCCTACGAGCAGTACTTC	CASSQLTSGVPYEQYF
TRBV7-6	.	TRBJ2-5	.	TGTGCCAGCAGCCCCCGGGTTCTTAGAGGAGAGACCCAGTACTTC	CASSPRVLRGETQYF
TRBV14	.	TRBJ1-4	.	TGTGCCAGCAGCCAGAGGGATTTCGGATATAATGAAAAACTGTTTTTT	CASSQRDFGYNEKLFF
TRBV19	.	TRBJ2-7	few	TGTGCCAGTAGTCGCGGGATTAGTCACCAACCGGTCAACGAGCAGTACTTC	CASSRGISHQPVNEQYF
TRBV30	TRBD1	TRBJ1-3	.	TGTGCCTGGACCCGGGACAGGACATTCAGACTCTCTGGAAACACCATATATTTT	CAWTRDRTFRLSGNTIYF
TRBV6-5	TRBD1	TRBJ2-7	.	TGTGCCAGCAGTAGACGGGACAGGTCCTACGAGCAGTACTTC	CASSRRDRSYEQYF
TRBV4-1	.	TRBJ1-5	.	TGCGCCAGCAGCCAAGATATCCAGGACTGGGGACCCTATCAGCCCCAGCATTTT	CASSQDIQDWGPYQPQHF
TRBV7-3	.	TRBJ2-7	.	TGTGCCAGCAGCTTACTAGGCGGGACCTACGAGCAGTACTTC	CASSLLGGTYEQYF
TRBV10-3	.	TRBJ2-1	.	TGTGCCATCAGTGAGTCTGGGGATTACAATGAGCAGTTCTTC	CAISESGDYNEQFF
TRBV20-1	.	TRBJ2-1	few	TGCAGTGCTGGAGTCTTTACGGAGCAGTTCTTC	CSAGVFTEQFF
TRBV19	.	TRBJ2-7	.	TGTGCCAGTAGTATCGAGGGTGGATACGAGCAGTACTTC	CASSIEGGYEQYF
TRBV2	.	TRBJ2-3	.	TGTGCCAGCAACCCCGCGGGGCTACCTAGCACAGATACGCAGTATTTT	CASNPAGLPSTDTQYF
TRBV15	TRBD2	TRBJ2-1	.	TGTGCCACCAGCAGAGCTCTGGGGCTAGCGGGAGCCGGTGAGCAGTTCTTC	CATSRALGLAGAGEQFF
TRBV6-5	.	TRBJ1-3	.	TGTGCCAGTGATGACCGAAGCTCTGGAAACACCATATATTTT	CASDDRSSGNTIYF
TRBV6-5	.	TRBJ1-2	.	TGTGCCAGCCGGGTTTTAGGGCGGGATGGCTACACCTTC	CASRVLGRDGYTF
TRBV11-1	.	TRBJ2-7	once	TGTGCCAGCAGCCCGGGGCGGAGCTCCTACGAGCAGTACTTC	CASSPGRSSYEQYF
TRBV4-2	.	TRBJ2-3	.	TGTGCCAGCAGCCAAGAAACAGATACGCAGTATTTT	CASSQETDTQYF
TRBV2	.	TRBJ2-5	few	TGTGCCAGCAAGTACCAAGAGACCCAGTACTTC	CASKYQETQYF
TRBV5-4	TRBD2	TRBJ2-3	.	TGTGCCAGCAGCGAAGAGCCGGACGGGACTAGCGGGGGGAACACAGATACGCAGTATTTT	CASSEEPDGTSGGNTDTQYF
TRBV12-3/TRBV12-4	.	TRBJ1-4	.	TGTGCCAGCAGTTTGAGGAGGGCCGAAAAACTGTTTTTT	CASSLRRAEKLFF
TRBV5-1	.	TRBJ2-2	.	TGCGCCAGCAGCCCGTTAGACCGCGCCGGGGAGCTGTTTTTT	CASSPLDRAGELFF
TRBV5-1	TRBD2	TRBJ2-7	.	TGCGCCAGCAGCCCCGAGGGACTAGCGGGAGGTCCTAACTGGTACGAGCAGTACTTC	CASSPEGLAGGPNWYEQYF
TRBV6-5	.	TRBJ2-1	.	TGTGCCAGTAGGGTCACCTACAATGAGCAGTTCTTC	CASRVTYNEQFF
TRBV5-5	.	TRBJ2-1	once	TGTGCCAGCAGCTTGGTGGCAGGGCACGCTGAGCAGTTCTTC	CASSLVAGHAEQFF